This TCR beta chain was observed in a study of cytomegalovirus exposure and HLA in healthy donors. General observations from the study: Reports indicated that the classifier achieved high specificity and sensitivity in diagnosing cytomegalovirus status. TCR beta V- and J-gene trimming, according to a later analysis, was linked to a missense DCLRE1C variant.

Details on this clone: As yet, its antigen is unknown.

Both 60 Vbeta primers and 13 Jbeta primers went into the PCR. The data were produced by immunoSEQ multiplex PCR, yet TCRdb's version contains in-frame clones alone and is incomplete. The top ten hold 2% to 2.5% of the sample, which has some 130,000 clones, 80% seen once. With V trimmed by 4 bases and J by 6 bases, 6 bases remained unmatched. This CDR3 contains 14 residues. Looked up from germline, CDR1 is MNHEY and CDR2 is SMNVEV (reference sequence). The chain uses TRBV27 and TRBJ2-7, with TRBD1 matching over 10 bases. The sequenced sample consisted of PBMCs. This TCR derives from a man between 25 and 39 years old in good health and CMV-seronegative. The DNA of the CDR3 is TGTGCCAGCAGTTCCGGGACAGGGGTTTTCGAGCAGTACTTC. Its protein product is CASSSGTGVFEQYF.